The subject of this entry is one T cell receptor beta chain. Generated by immunoSEQ multiplex PCR, the TCRdb table keeps only in-frame clones and is missing some. The table includes 150,000 to 200,000 clones, approximately 83% detected once. Germline loops: CDR1 MGHDK, CDR2 SYGVNS. The CDR3 length is 14 residues. Trimming took off 5 bases at V and 3 bases at J, with 11 bases between the two ends. This entry comes from a study of blood T cell repertoires in COVID-19. Sequencing was performed on PBMCs or T cells enriched from blood (not recorded which). The chain is built from TRBV25-1 and TRBJ1-5; a possible D gene is TRBD1 (6 bases). This sequence originates from a woman aged 60 to 75 who had recovered from COVID-19. Here the CDR3 reads CASSPHRDNQPQHF. Here the CDR3 DNA reads TGTGCCAGCAGTCCCCACAGGGACAATCAGCCCCAGCATTTT.